This T cell receptor beta chain was documented in a study of T cells of healthy individuals. This clonotype occurred many times. Each CDR3 protein gets one entry after TCRdb re-called the 5' RACE reads with MiXCR. The sample shows fewer than 70,000 distinct CDR3 sequences, roughly 14% of them seen only once. The TCR sequence derives from a human donor in good health.

CDR3 sequence reads: CAMQTGGGLNEQFF. CDR3 bases: TGTGCCATGCAGACGGGGGGCGGACTCAATGAGCAGTTCTTC. V is TRBV10-3 and J is TRBJ2-1, with D maybe TRBD2 (7 bases). The CDR3 spans 14 residues. The V end lost 9 bases, the J end lost 6 bases, and 18 bases lay between the germline ends. The V gene's germline CDR1 is ENHRY and CDR2 SYGVKD.